Each of the 27 T cell receptor beta chains below was sequenced from the same sample in a study of neurological immune-mediated disorders. From the 5' RACE reads, TCRdb called clonotypes with MiXCR, one entry per CDR3 protein. The data contain tens of thousands of distinct CDR3 sequences, 6.5% to 8.5% of them singletons. What was sequenced was PBMCs. The origin of the receptors is a woman aged 35 to 49 in good health.

In the case of this clonotype: With a much larger clone just one base away, this may be a read error. The CDR3 reads CSATDRGDYTF. The CDR3 bases are TGCAGTGCCACGGACAGGGGCGACTACACCTTC. The chain joins TRBV20-1 to TRBJ1-2, with 9 bases fitting TRBD1. CDR1 and CDR2 from the germline V gene are DFQATT and SNEGSKA (reference sequence). V lost 6 bases, J lost 10 bases, and 6 bases stayed unmatched. There are 11 residues in the CDR3.

The genes are TRBV10-2 and TRBJ2-3; 9 positions match TRBD2. The trim removed 0 bases at V and 7 bases at J, leaving 8 bases unmatched. Germline V gene sequence: CDR1 WSHSY, CDR2 SAAADI. The CDR3 has 16 amino acids. The chain's CDR3 is CASSESISGRPHTQYF. CDR3 DNA: TGCGCCAGCAGTGAGTCGATAAGCGGGAGGCCACATACGCAGTATTTT.

This clonotype was seen many times. The rearrangement uses TRBV6-2 or TRBV6-3 and TRBJ2-7, with TRBD1 identical over 8 bases. The CDR3 sequence is 13 residues long. The junction had 6 bases not matched to a gene; V was cut back by 5 bases and J by 6 bases. Germline CDR1 is MNHEY and CDR2 is SVGEGT. CDR3 protein: CASSLSQGGEQYF. In DNA form, the CDR3 reads TGTGCCAGCAGTCTTTCACAGGGGGGCGAGCAGTACTTC.

The table lists this clonotype with many counts. The rearrangement links TRBV5-1 to TRBJ2-3; no definite D call. Germline V gene data show CDR1 as SGHRS and CDR2 as YFSETQ. V lost 0 bases and J lost 0, with 2 bases in between. This CDR3 has 13 amino acids. In DNA, the CDR3 is TGCGCCAGCAGCTTGGGGAGCACAGATACGCAGTATTTT. Translated: CASSLGSTDTQYF.

This clonotype was found many times. This chain uses TRBV7-2 with TRBJ1-5; no clear D gene. The CDR3 contains 14 residues. The V gene's germline CDR1 is SGHTA and CDR2 FQGNSA. Trimming took 3 bases from V and 3 from J, leaving 9 bases between them. The DNA for the CDR3 is TGTGCCAGCAGCTTTGGCCATCTCAATCAGCCCCAGCATTTT. Amino acid sequence: CASSFGHLNQPQHF.

This clonotype occurred many times. V usage is TRBV18 and J usage is TRBJ2-1; 7 bases map to TRBD1. The CDR3 length is 15 residues. V dropped 3 bases and J dropped 6; count of bases not matched to a gene: 8. The V gene's germline CDR1 is KGHSH and CDR2 LQKENI. In DNA, the CDR3 is TGTGCCAGCTCACCCGACAGGGCCAGGGGCAATGAGCAGTTCTTC. As protein: CASSPDRARGNEQFF.

This clonotype was seen repeatedly, ten times or more. The chain joins TRBV16 to TRBJ2-1; D ambiguous. V lost 3 bases and J lost 0, with 3 bases in between. This CDR3 comprises 13 residues. Germline CDR1 and CDR2: KGHSY and FQNENV. The CDR3 loop is CASSQSSYNEQFF. DNA of the CDR3: TGTGCCAGCAGCCAGAGCTCCTACAATGAGCAGTTCTTC.

This clonotype was recorded many times. The chain combines TRBV20-1 with TRBJ2-2; a possible D gene is TRBD2 (6 bases). Germline V gene data show CDR1 as DFQATT and CDR2 as SNEGSKA (reference sequence). The ends were cut back, 6 bases at V and 0 bases at J, with 14 bases in the middle. The CDR3 is 15 amino acids. This CDR3 reads CSASLGGANTGELFF. The CDR3 DNA reads TGCAGTGCCTCCCTCGGGGGAGCGAACACCGGGGAGCTGTTTTTT.

Ten or more counts support this clonotype. The chain links TRBV5-1 to TRBJ2-3; 8 nucleotides agree with TRBD2. This CDR3 comprises 19 residues. The V gene end was trimmed by 3 bases and the J gene end by 5 bases; junction bases not matched to a gene: 20. CDR1 is SGHRS, CDR2 YFSETQ, per germline. In nucleotides, the CDR3 is TGCGCCAGCAGCTCCCTCCCGATAATACTAGCGGTCCCACAAGATACGCAGTATTTT. Translation: CASSSLPIILAVPQDTQYF.

This clonotype is deemed medium-sized (0.01 to 0.1%). The chain joins TRBV28 to TRBJ2-3, with TRBD2 matching 7 bases. V lost 2 bases and J lost 4; bases outside the gene matches: 6. The CDR3 spans 15 residues. Germline CDR1 and CDR2: MDHEN and SYDVKM. In nucleotides, the CDR3 is TGTGCCAGCAGTTTACAGATAGCGGGTGCAGATACGCAGTATTTT. As protein: CASSLQIAGADTQYF.

This clonotype was seen a handful of times. This chain joins TRBV24-1 and TRBJ2-5; TRBD1 aligns across 8 bases. CDR3 length equals 14 residues. Germline loops: CDR1 KGHDR, CDR2 SFDVKD. Germline trimming cut 4 bases from V and 5 bases from J; bases unmatched to any gene: 5. The CDR3 here is CATSDRGRLETQYF. The CDR3 DNA is TGTGCCACCAGTGACAGGGGGCGGTTGGAGACCCAGTACTTC.

The table lists this clonotype with many counts. This chain joins TRBV9 and TRBJ2-1; D gene unclear. The V and J ends lost 3 bases and 1 base respectively, with 2 bases between them. The V gene's germline CDR1 is SGDLS and CDR2 YYNGEE. There are 12 residues in the CDR3. The CDR3 loop reads CASSGSYNEQFF. In DNA, the CDR3 is TGTGCCAGCAGCGGTTCCTACAATGAGCAGTTCTTC.

This clonotype was recorded at least ten times. The chain employs TRBV20-1 and TRBJ2-5; D is possibly TRBD2 (5 bases). This CDR3 spans 13 amino acids. Trimming pared 8 bases from V and 2 bases from J, leaving 15 bases between. Germline V gene lookup returns CDR1 DFQATT and CDR2 SNEGSKA (reference sequence). The CDR3 nucleotides are TGCAGTCCGTACGGGGATTTTCAAGAGACCCAGTACTTC. The encoded protein is CSPYGDFQETQYF.

The table lists this clonotype with many counts. The V call is TRBV5-1, the J call TRBJ2-5; D may be TRBD2 (6 bases). The germline V gene has CDR1 SGHRS and CDR2 YFSETQ. Trimming cost V 2 bases and J 4 bases, with 15 bases left between them. The CDR3 spans 15 residues. The CDR3 reads CASSLWGDPGETQYF. In DNA, the CDR3 is TGCGCCAGCAGCTTATGGGGGGACCCAGGAGAGACCCAGTACTTC.

There are many counts of this clonotype. This chain links TRBV29-1 with TRBJ1-2, with 7 bases that match TRBD1. Trimming cost V 2 bases and J 2 bases; bases outside gene matches: 5. CDR1 SQVTM and CDR2 ANQGSEA come from the germline V gene. The CDR3 totals 14 residues. DNA of the CDR3: TGCAGCGTTGAACCGGGACAGCCGAACTATGGCTACACCTTC. It is translated as CSVEPGQPNYGYTF.

This clonotype was recorded many times. The genes are TRBV20-1 and TRBJ2-7, with 7 bases fitting TRBD1. This CDR3 contains 14 residues. Trimming took 1 base from V and 0 from J; bases not matched to a gene: 3. Germline CDR1 reads DFQATT; CDR2 reads SNEGSKA (reference sequence). CDR3 region: CSARGQGNSYEQYF. The CDR3 DNA reads TGCAGTGCTAGAGGACAGGGAAACTCCTACGAGCAGTACTTC.

At least ten counts were recorded for this clonotype. The chain links TRBV27 to TRBJ2-7, with 12 bases that match TRBD2. This CDR3 contains 14 residues. Trimming cost V 5 bases and J 7 bases; bases outside gene matches: 6. From germline, CDR1 is MNHEY and CDR2 SMNVEV (reference sequence). CDR3 nucleotides: TGTGCCAGCAGTCTAGCGGGAGGGTTTGGGGAGCAGTACTTC. This translates into CASSLAGGFGEQYF.

This clonotype occurred many times. The J gene is TRBJ2-4, the V gene TRBV14; D is tentatively TRBD1 or TRBD2 (5 bases each). Germline CDR1 SGHDN, CDR2 FVKESK. This CDR3 has 16 residues. V was cut by 6 bases and J by 0 bases, with 15 bases left in between. The CDR3 DNA is TGTGCCAGCAGTCCCGGGACCGAGCTAGCCAAAAACATTCAGTACTTC. This gives the protein CASSPGTELAKNIQYF.

This clonotype was counted at least ten times. CDR3 coding DNA: TGCAGCGTGACAGGGGGCATCGAGACCCAGTACTTC. This gives the protein CSVTGGIETQYF. The chain employs TRBV29-1 and TRBJ2-5, with TRBD1 matching 10 bases. Per germline, CDR1 SQVTM and CDR2 ANQGSEA. This CDR3 comprises 12 residues. The V and J ends lost 6 bases and 5 bases, in that order; junction bases with no gene match: 3. The full variable domain, rest sourced from reference TRBV29-1 and TRBJ2-5, is SAVISQKPSRDICQRGTSLTIQCQVDSQVTMMFWYRQQPGQSLTLIATANQGSEATYESGFVIDKFPISRPNLTFSTLTVSNMSPEDSSIYLCSVTGGIETQYFGPGTRLLVL.

This clonotype was picked up many times. V and J are TRBV6-5 and TRBJ2-3, with D possibly being TRBD1 or TRBD2 (5 bases each). Trimming cost V 1 base and J 15 bases, with 11 bases left between them. Germline V CDR1 and CDR2: MNHEY, SVGAGI. The CDR3 length is 11 residues. The CDR3 coding sequence is TGTGCCAGCAGTTACTGGGGGAGACGCTATTTT. Translating gives CASSYWGRRYF.

This clonotype was recorded at least ten times. V gene TRBV11-2 combines with J gene TRBJ2-1, with TRBD2 identical over 7 bases. This CDR3 has 13 residues. After removal of 4 bases from V and 5 bases from J, the junction contained 2 bases not matched to a gene. Germline CDR1 is SGHAT and CDR2 is FQNNGV. Here the CDR3 DNA reads TGTGCCAGCAGCTCTAGCGGAGACAATGAGCAGTTCTTC. This translates into CASSSSGDNEQFF.

This clonotype was picked up many times. The chain joins TRBV20-1 to TRBJ2-1; 7 positions agree with TRBD2. The CDR3 has 16 amino acids. V shed 3 bases and J 5 bases; nucleotides not matched to a gene: 13. CDR1 and CDR2 (germline): DFQATT, SNEGSKA (reference sequence). The CDR3 bases are TGCAGTGCTAGCCCAATTTTAGCGGGCCTAGACAATGAGCAGTTCTTC. It yields the protein CSASPILAGLDNEQFF.

This clonotype was picked up many times. The V gene is TRBV2, the J gene TRBJ2-7, with 8 bases that match TRBD2. The CDR3 is 17 residues long. Germline V gene lookup returns CDR1 SNHLY and CDR2 FYNNEI. J lost 6 bases, V lost 0 bases, and 13 bases had no gene match. The chain's CDR3 is CASSEAELVGRAREQYF. The CDR3 region has the DNA TGTGCCAGCAGTGAAGCAGAGCTTGTCGGGAGGGCCCGCGAGCAGTACTTC.

By sample fraction, this clonotype is medium-sized. This chain links TRBV5-1 with TRBJ2-3; 7 bases are shared with TRBD2. V gave up 5 bases and J gave up 2 bases; unmatched junction bases: 8. This CDR3 has 15 residues. Per the germline V gene, CDR1 is SGHRS and CDR2 is YFSETQ. The CDR3 protein is CASRKYAGVTDTQYF. Written as DNA, the CDR3 is TGCGCCAGCAGAAAGTACGCGGGAGTCACAGATACGCAGTATTTT.

This chain links TRBV18 with TRBJ2-3; D ambiguous. The V gene's germline CDR1 is KGHSH and CDR2 LQKENI. The CDR3 spans 14 residues. Between the trimmed V and J ends, which lost 3 bases and 4 bases, there was a span of 11 bases. The CDR3 sequence: CASSPGIEADTQYF. CDR3 sequence (DNA): TGTGCCAGCTCACCGGGGATTGAGGCAGATACGCAGTATTTT. The variable domain in full, with the rest retrieved from reference TRBV18 and TRBJ2-3, is NAGVMQNPRHLVRRRGQEARLRCSPMKGHSHVYWYRQLPEEGLKFMVYLQKENIIDESGMPKERFSAEFPKEGPSILRIQQVVRGDSAAYFCASSPGIEADTQYFGPGTRLTVL.

This clonotype was seen at least ten times. This rearrangement joins TRBV29-1 to TRBJ2-7, with D possibly matching TRBD1 (5 bases). Trimming cost V 2 bases and J 2 bases, with 10 bases left between them. CDR1 is SQVTM, CDR2 ANQGSEA, per germline. The CDR3 covers 13 residues. CDR3 coding DNA: TGCAGCGTTGAACTGGGGCCAACCTACGAGCAGTACTTC. It codes for CSVELGPTYEQYF.

This clonotype was detected ten times or more. The chain carries TRBV7-2 and TRBJ2-1; D might be TRBD2 (6 bases). With 5 bases removed from V and 0 bases from J, the gap between germline ends came to 11 bases. Germline V gives CDR1 SGHTA, CDR2 FQGNSA. This CDR3 is built from 15 residues. CDR3 DNA sequence: TGTGCCAGCAGCCCACTAGCAAGCTCCTACAATGAGCAGTTCTTC. Its translation: CASSPLASSYNEQFF.